This T cell receptor beta chain was retrieved from a study of cytomegalovirus exposure and HLA in healthy donors. Overall study findings and caveats: The authors listed over 150 TCR beta chains as cytomegalovirus-associated.

Profiled with immunoSEQ multiplex PCR; TCRdb holds only in-frame clones, not every one. Here the sample spans about 240,000 clones, 70% to 90% being singletons. V lost 1 base and J 0 bases, leaving 7 bases between the germline ends. The CDR3 is made up of 14 amino acids. CDR1 SGHRS and CDR2 YFSETQ come from the germline V gene. To note about this clone: Its matching antigen is unknown. Other nucleotide sequences in the sample specify the same CDR3.

The receptor was isolated from a woman aged 30 to 39 in good health and CMV-seropositive. The rearrangement uses TRBV5-1 and TRBJ1-1; D unclear. The sequencing input was PBMCs. For the CDR3, the DNA is TGCGCCAGCAGCTTGACATACATGAACACTGAAGCTTTCTTT. Its protein product is CASSLTYMNTEAFF.